A single T cell receptor beta chain is shown here with its context. Generated by immunoSEQ multiplex PCR, the TCRdb table keeps only in-frame clones and is missing some. The sample shows millions of clones, 95% of them seen only once. These data originate in a study of shared clonotypes between healthy human individuals. The J segment lost 9 bases and the V segment lost 5 bases, leaving 13 bases of the junction unmatched. The CDR3 is made up of 14 amino acids. The germline V gene encodes CDR1 SGHAT and CDR2 FQNNGV. The specimen was naive CD4+ T cells sorted from blood. Subset described: CD45RA+ positively selected. The source is a man aged 18 to 29 in good health. The V call is TRBV11-2, the J call TRBJ2-7; 7 bases fit TRBD2. CDR3: CASSRLAEVLGQYF. The CDR3, as DNA: TGTGCCAGCAGCCGACTAGCAGAGGTTTTGGGGCAGTACTTC.